These T cell receptor beta chains were read from a single sample in a study of response to subunit inactivated influenza vaccine. MiXCR, run by TCRdb on the RT-PCR reads, gives a single entry per CDR3 protein. The data hold fewer than 800,000 distinct CDR3 sequences, with approximately 14% observed a single time. Sequencing was performed on PBMCs from blood, taken roughly 13 days after vaccination. The receptors stem from a man aged 50-60 years who received an inactivated influenza vaccine. The CDR3 runs from the conserved cysteine through the conserved F or W. The order of the fields is V gene, clone size, D gene, J gene, CDR3 protein, CDR3 DNA. A D gene is named only where the DNA matches it firmly. A clone size is listed for some rows: how often the clone was seen (once, few, many), or a class if it is expanded.

TRBV5-1	-	-	TRBJ2-7	CASRPLQGSYEQYF	TGCGCCAGCCGCCCCCTGCAGGGTTCCTACGAGCAGTACTTC
TRBV28	-	-	TRBJ2-1	CASSSPRKRQGRDEQFF	TGTGCCAGCAGTTCCCCACGAAAAAGACAGGGGAGGGATGAGCAGTTCTTC
TRBV6-1	few	TRBD2	TRBJ2-2	CATRVAGGTGELFF	TGTGCCACCAGAGTAGCGGGAGGTACCGGGGAGCTGTTTTTT
TRBV7-3	-	-	TRBJ2-1	CASSRGGVQPLDEQFF	TGTGCCAGCAGCCGTGGAGGGGTACAACCTTTGGATGAGCAGTTCTTC
TRBV13	few	-	TRBJ2-3	CASSPGPGTPGTDTQYF	TGTGCCAGCAGCCCTGGCCCCGGGACACCGGGCACAGATACGCAGTATTTT
TRBV5-6	few	-	TRBJ2-1	CASSVGGPGVGNEQFF	TGTGCCAGCAGCGTCGGAGGCCCGGGAGTAGGCAATGAGCAGTTCTTC
TRBV20-1	few	TRBD1	TRBJ2-5	CSASGQGQETQYF	TGCAGTGCTTCCGGACAGGGCCAAGAGACCCAGTACTTC
TRBV28	-	TRBD2	TRBJ2-5	CASSLAGVAQETQYF	TGTGCCAGCAGTCTAGCGGGGGTAGCTCAAGAGACCCAGTACTTC
TRBV12-3/TRBV12-4	-	TRBD2	TRBJ2-3	CASRIPGAGGTDTQYF	TGTGCCAGCAGAATCCCCGGGGCGGGGGGCACAGATACGCAGTATTTT
TRBV7-9	-	-	TRBJ2-3	CASSLWTILTDTQYF	TGTGCCAGCAGCCTGTGGACTATTCTCACAGATACGCAGTATTTT
TRBV20-1	-	TRBD2	TRBJ2-5	CSGRKEAYQETQYF	TGCAGCGGGAGGAAGGAGGCGTATCAAGAGACCCAGTACTTC
TRBV4-2	few	TRBD1	TRBJ1-2	CASSQTGQGADYGYTF	TGTGCCAGCAGCCAGACGGGACAGGGGGCAGACTATGGCTACACCTTC
TRBV9	-	-	TRBJ2-5	CASSVEVGRAETQYF	TGTGCCAGCAGCGTAGAAGTCGGTCGAGCAGAGACCCAGTACTTC
TRBV6-2/TRBV6-3	-	-	TRBJ2-1	CASSHGTEQFF	TGTGCCAGCAGCCACGGCACGGAGCAGTTCTTC
TRBV6-2/TRBV6-3	-	-	TRBJ1-5	CASSYGPYSNQPQHF	TGTGCCAGCAGTTATGGACCGTATAGCAATCAGCCCCAGCATTTT
TRBV7-2	-	-	TRBJ2-7	CASSLRGGQASYEQYF	TGTGCCAGCAGCTTAAGGGGGGGACAGGCCTCCTACGAGCAGTACTTC
TRBV12-3/TRBV12-4	many	-	TRBJ1-4	CASSPNREKLFF	TGTGCCAGCAGCCCTAATCGTGAAAAACTGTTTTTT
TRBV7-2	few	TRBD1	TRBJ1-1	CASSLAGGQGLKAFF	TGTGCCAGCAGCTTAGCGGGGGGACAGGGGCTTAAAGCTTTCTTT
TRBV7-9	many	TRBD2	TRBJ2-3	CASSFTGGTQYF	TGTGCCAGCAGCTTCACGGGAGGTACGCAGTATTTT
TRBV3-1	-	-	TRBJ2-3	CASSPRGSGATQYF	TGTGCCAGCAGCCCTCGGGGTAGCGGAGCTACGCAGTATTTT
TRBV29-1	few	-	TRBJ2-1	CSVVRRDSFNEQFF	TGCAGCGTTGTTCGCAGGGATTCCTTCAATGAGCAGTTCTTC
TRBV10-3	few	-	TRBJ2-5	CAITWGWGETQYF	TGTGCCATCACCTGGGGGTGGGGAGAGACCCAGTACTTC
TRBV11-2	-	-	TRBJ2-7	CASSPPSAIYEQYF	TGTGCCAGCAGCCCGCCCTCAGCCATCTACGAGCAGTACTTC
TRBV7-9	many	-	TRBJ2-3	CASSLAGGTIHTQYF	TGTGCCAGCAGCTTAGCGGGGGGGACAATCCATACGCAGTATTTT
TRBV6-2/TRBV6-3	few	TRBD1	TRBJ2-5	CASRTGAGTQYF	TGTGCCAGCAGGACAGGGGCGGGGACCCAGTACTTC
TRBV6-5	few	TRBD2	TRBJ2-1	CASSYSSSGSNEQFF	TGTGCCAGCAGTTACTCGTCTAGCGGGAGCAATGAGCAGTTCTTC
TRBV5-1	few	TRBD1	TRBJ2-3	CASSWGQASGDTQYF	TGCGCCAGCAGCTGGGGACAGGCCTCGGGAGATACGCAGTATTTT
TRBV7-9	-	TRBD1	TRBJ1-1	CASSSPGGRNTEAFF	TGTGCCAGCAGCTCACCAGGGGGTCGAAACACTGAAGCTTTCTTT
TRBV4-2	once	-	TRBJ2-7	CASSRELGYEQYF	TGTGCCAGCAGCCGGGAATTAGGCTACGAGCAGTACTTC
TRBV14	few	-	TRBJ1-1	CASSPNKVVTEAFF	TGTGCCAGCAGCCCCAACAAGGTGGTCACTGAAGCTTTCTTT
TRBV6-5	-	TRBD1	TRBJ2-7	CASSYRYRDRGEDEQYF	TGTGCCAGCAGTTACCGGTACCGGGACAGGGGAGAGGACGAGCAGTACTTC
TRBV5-1	many	-	TRBJ2-5	CASSLVARETQYF	TGCGCCAGCAGCTTGGTTGCACGAGAGACCCAGTACTTC
TRBV12-3/TRBV12-4	-	-	TRBJ1-5	CASSSPLENQPQHF	TGTGCCAGCAGTTCTCCCCTTGAGAATCAGCCCCAGCATTTT
TRBV20-1	-	TRBD2	TRBJ2-3	CSAPPGGYSTDTQYF	TGCAGTGCTCCCCCGGGGGGTTATAGCACAGATACGCAGTATTTT
TRBV20-1	-	TRBD2	TRBJ2-7	CSAREIASGTYEQYF	TGCAGTGCTAGAGAGATAGCTAGCGGGACCTACGAGCAGTACTTC
TRBV20-1	-	TRBD2	TRBJ2-5	CSAKGTSGWQETQYF	TGCAGTGCTAAGGGGACTAGCGGGTGGCAAGAGACCCAGTACTTC
TRBV24-1	-	-	TRBJ2-1	CATSDTTLTASSYNEQFF	TGTGCCACCAGTGACACCACACTTACAGCGAGCTCCTACAATGAGCAGTTCTTC
TRBV7-9	few	TRBD1	TRBJ1-2	CASSQTGTGDGYTF	TGTGCCAGCAGCCAAACCGGGACAGGGGATGGCTACACCTTC
TRBV6-5	-	-	TRBJ2-4	CAILALNIQYF	TGTGCCATCTTAGCCTTAAACATTCAGTACTTC
TRBV4-3	many	-	TRBJ2-1	CASSQATPELAGRNEQFF	TGCGCCAGCAGCCAAGCCACCCCCGAGTTGGCAGGACGCAATGAGCAGTTCTTC
TRBV12-3/TRBV12-4	-	TRBD2	TRBJ2-1	CASSFLAGLYNEQFF	TGTGCCAGCAGTTTTCTAGCGGGGCTATACAATGAGCAGTTCTTC
TRBV20-1	few	-	TRBJ1-3	CSATMGPRNTIYF	TGCAGTGCTACTATGGGGCCCAGAAACACCATATATTTT
TRBV3-1	few	TRBD1	TRBJ2-1	CASSQSGTGNEQFF	TGTGCCAGCAGCCAGTCCGGGACAGGCAATGAGCAGTTCTTC
TRBV11-2	-	-	TRBJ2-7	CASSPHPTYEQYF	TGTGCCAGCAGCCCTCACCCAACCTACGAGCAGTACTTC
TRBV4-1	-	TRBD1	TRBJ1-1	CASSPRQGGRGTEAFF	TGCGCCAGCAGTCCCAGACAAGGGGGCCGCGGCACTGAAGCTTTCTTT